There are a few counts of the clone carrying this TCR beta chain. The antigen remains undetermined. TCRdb called the reads again in MiXCR, with one record for every CDR3 protein. The table has about 310,000 distinct CDR3 sequences, just under 25% seen once. The length of the CDR3 is 14 residues. Looked up from germline, CDR1 is MDHEN and CDR2 is SYDVKM. V was trimmed by 3 bases and J by 7 bases, leaving 13 bases between them. These data belong to a study of T cell repertoires in cytomegalovirus infection. Study-wide context: Matching HLA type and CMV infection were both indicated by public TCR beta signatures. Study-wide results and limits: HLA-C-restricted CMV-specific TCR beta clonotypes prevailed in the ex vivo response.

The material sequenced was cultured PBMCs, taken from culture after CMV antigen stimulation. V and J are TRBV28 and TRBJ1-5; D uncertain. The source is a human donor in good health (CMV status not recorded). Some clones in this sample may be carry-over from other donors' samples. In nucleotides, the CDR3 is TGTGCCAGCAGTTTGGCCACTTACTCGCAGCCCCAGCATTTT. Protein product: CASSLATYSQPQHF.